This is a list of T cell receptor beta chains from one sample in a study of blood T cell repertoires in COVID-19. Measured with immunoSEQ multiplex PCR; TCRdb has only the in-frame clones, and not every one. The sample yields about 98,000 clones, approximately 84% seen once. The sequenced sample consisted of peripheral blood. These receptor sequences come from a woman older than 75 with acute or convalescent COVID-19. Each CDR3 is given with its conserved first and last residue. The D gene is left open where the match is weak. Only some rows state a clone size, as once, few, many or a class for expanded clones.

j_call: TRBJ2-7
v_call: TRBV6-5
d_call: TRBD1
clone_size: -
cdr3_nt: TGTGCCAGCCGAGGGGACAGCCCCTACGAGCAGTACTTC
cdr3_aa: CASRGDSPYEQYF

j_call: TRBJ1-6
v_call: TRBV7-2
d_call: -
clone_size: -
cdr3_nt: TGTGCCAGCAGGCCCGGGGGGGGCTGGAATTCACCCCTCCACTTT
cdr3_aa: CASRPGGGWNSPLHF

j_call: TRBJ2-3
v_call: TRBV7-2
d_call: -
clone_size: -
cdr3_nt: TGTGCCAGCAGCTTAGCTAGCGGAGGCACAGATACGCAGTATTTT
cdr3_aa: CASSLASGGTDTQYF

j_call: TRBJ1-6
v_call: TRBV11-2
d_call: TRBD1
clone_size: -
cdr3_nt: TGTGCCAGCAGCTTAGCGGGACAGCAGAATTCACCCCTCCACTTT
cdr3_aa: CASSLAGQQNSPLHF

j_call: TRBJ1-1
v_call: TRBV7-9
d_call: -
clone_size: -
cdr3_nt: TGTGCCAGCAGCTTTGGGCAGGGCGTGAACACTGAAGCTTTCTTT
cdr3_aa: CASSFGQGVNTEAFF

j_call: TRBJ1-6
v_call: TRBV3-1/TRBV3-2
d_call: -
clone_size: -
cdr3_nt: TGTGCCAGCAGCCACAAAAATTCACCCCTCCACTTT
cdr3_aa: CASSHKNSPLHF

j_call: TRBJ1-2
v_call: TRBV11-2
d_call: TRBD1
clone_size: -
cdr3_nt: TGTGCCAGCAGTAATTTCGACAGGGTTAATGGCTACACCTTC
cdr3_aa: CASSNFDRVNGYTF

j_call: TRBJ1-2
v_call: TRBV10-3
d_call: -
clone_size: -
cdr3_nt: TGTGCCATCTCGGCTCAGGGTGACTATGGCTACACCTTC
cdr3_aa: CAISAQGDYGYTF

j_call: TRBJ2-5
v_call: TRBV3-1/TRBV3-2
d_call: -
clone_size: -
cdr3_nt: TGTGCCAGCAGCCAATCGCTAGCTGTCGAGACCCAGTACTTC
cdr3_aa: CASSQSLAVETQYF

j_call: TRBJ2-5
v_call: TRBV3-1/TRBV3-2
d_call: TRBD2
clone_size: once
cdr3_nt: TGTGCCAGCAGCCTCAAAGCGGGGGCCTACCAAGAGACCCAGTACTTC
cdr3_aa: CASSLKAGAYQETQYF

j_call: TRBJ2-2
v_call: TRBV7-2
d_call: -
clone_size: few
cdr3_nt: TGTGCCAGCAGCTATGACAGGCCTTCGAACACCGGGGAGCTGTTTTTT
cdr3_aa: CASSYDRPSNTGELFF

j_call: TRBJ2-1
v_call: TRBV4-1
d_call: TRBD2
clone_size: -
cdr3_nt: TGCGCCAGCAGCCTGGGGACTAGCGGGGGGGCGCGGATGAATGAGCAGTTCTTC
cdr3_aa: CASSLGTSGGARMNEQFF

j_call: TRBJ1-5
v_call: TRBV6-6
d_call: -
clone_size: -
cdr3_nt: TGTGCCAGCAGTCCCCAGGGGTTGACGGGCAATCAGCCCCAGCATTTT
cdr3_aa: CASSPQGLTGNQPQHF

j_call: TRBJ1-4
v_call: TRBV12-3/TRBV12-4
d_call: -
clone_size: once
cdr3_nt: TGTGCCAGCAGTCTATTAGGGGTAGAAAAACTGTTTTTT
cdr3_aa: CASSLLGVEKLFF

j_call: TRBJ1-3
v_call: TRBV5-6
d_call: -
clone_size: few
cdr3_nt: TGTGCCAGCAGTGGTCGGAGCTCTGGAAACACCATATATTTT
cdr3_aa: CASSGRSSGNTIYF

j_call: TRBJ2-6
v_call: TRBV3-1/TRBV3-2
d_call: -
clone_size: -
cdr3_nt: TGTGCCAGCAGCCAACTATCGATGCTCTCTGGGGCCAACGTCCTGACTTTC
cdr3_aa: CASSQLSMLSGANVLTF

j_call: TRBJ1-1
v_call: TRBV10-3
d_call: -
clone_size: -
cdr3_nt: TGTGCCACCCAACCAATGCCCGGGGTGAACACTGAAGCTTTCTTT
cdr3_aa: CATQPMPGVNTEAFF

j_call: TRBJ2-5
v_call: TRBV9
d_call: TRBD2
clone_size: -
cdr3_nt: TGTGCCAGCAGCCCTTCCCGACTAGCGGGGGTAGAGACCCAGTACTTC
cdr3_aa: CASSPSRLAGVETQYF

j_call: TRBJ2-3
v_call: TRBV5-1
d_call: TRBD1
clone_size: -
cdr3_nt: TGCGCCAGCAGCTTGTTACTCAGGACAGGGATGGATAGCACAGATACGCAGTATTTT
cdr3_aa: CASSLLLRTGMDSTDTQYF

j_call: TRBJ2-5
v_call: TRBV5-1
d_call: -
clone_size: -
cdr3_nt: TGCGCCAGCAGTTCTACTTCGTCCCCCGGGGAGACCCAGTACTTC
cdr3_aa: CASSSTSSPGETQYF

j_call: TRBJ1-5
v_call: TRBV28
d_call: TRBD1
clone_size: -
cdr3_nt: TGTGCCAGCAGTTTATTGCAGGGGGTGAGGCAGCCCCAGCATTTT
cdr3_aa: CASSLLQGVRQPQHF

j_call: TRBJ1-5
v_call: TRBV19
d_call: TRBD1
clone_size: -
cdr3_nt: TGTGCCAGTAGTTCCCGACAGGGAAATCAGCCCCAGCATTTT
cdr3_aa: CASSSRQGNQPQHF

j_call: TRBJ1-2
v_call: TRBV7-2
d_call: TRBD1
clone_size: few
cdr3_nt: TGTGCCAGCAGCTCGGCAGGGGGGGGACAGGTATATGGCTACACCTTC
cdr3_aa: CASSSAGGGQVYGYTF

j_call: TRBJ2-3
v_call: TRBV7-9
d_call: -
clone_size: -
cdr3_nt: TGTGCCAGCAGCCCCGTGGTCCGGGGCACAGATACGCAGTATTTT
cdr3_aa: CASSPVVRGTDTQYF

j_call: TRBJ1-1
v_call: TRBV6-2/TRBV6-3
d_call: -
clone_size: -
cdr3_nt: TGTGCCAGCAGTTACAACAGGGCCTCCGAAGCTTTCTTT
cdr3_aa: CASSYNRASEAFF

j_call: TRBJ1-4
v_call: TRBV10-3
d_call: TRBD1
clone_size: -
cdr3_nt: TGTGCCATCAGTGAGTCGAGGACAGGGACTGAAAAACTGTTTTTT
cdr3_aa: CAISESRTGTEKLFF

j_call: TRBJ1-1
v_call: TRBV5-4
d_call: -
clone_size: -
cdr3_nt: TGTGCCAGCAGCTTTGAGTCTGGTGGGAACACTGAAGCTTTCTTT
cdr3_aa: CASSFESGGNTEAFF

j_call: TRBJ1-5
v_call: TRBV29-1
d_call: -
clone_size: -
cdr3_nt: TGCAGCGTTGAGGTGGGGGGGAGCAATCAGCCCCAGCATTTT
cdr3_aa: CSVEVGGSNQPQHF

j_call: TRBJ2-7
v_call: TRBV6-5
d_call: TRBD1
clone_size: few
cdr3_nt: TGTGCCAGCAGTTACTCGTACAGGGGTAAGGGTTACGAGCAGTACTTC
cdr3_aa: CASSYSYRGKGYEQYF

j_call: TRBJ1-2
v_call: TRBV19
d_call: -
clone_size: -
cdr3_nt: TGTGCCAGTAGTGCGACAGGAGCCGGGGACTATGGCTACACCTTC
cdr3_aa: CASSATGAGDYGYTF

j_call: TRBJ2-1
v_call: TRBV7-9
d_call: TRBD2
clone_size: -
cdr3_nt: TGTGCCAGCAGCTCGTCGGGACTAGCTGGGAGAAATGAGCAGTTCTTC
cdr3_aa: CASSSSGLAGRNEQFF

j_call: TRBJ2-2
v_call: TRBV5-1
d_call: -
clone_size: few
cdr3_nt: TGCGCCAGCTCTCCGTCCGAGGGAACCGGGGAGCTGTTTTTT
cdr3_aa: CASSPSEGTGELFF

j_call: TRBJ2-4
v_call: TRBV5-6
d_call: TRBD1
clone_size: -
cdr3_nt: TGTGCCAGCAGCTCGGCCCCAGGGGGACAGGGAGGCTCCAAAAACATTCAGTACTTC
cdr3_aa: CASSSAPGGQGGSKNIQYF

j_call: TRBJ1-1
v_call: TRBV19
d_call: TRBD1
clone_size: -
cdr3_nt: TGTGCCAGTAGTACACCAGACAGGGTAGCGGAAGCTTTCTTT
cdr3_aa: CASSTPDRVAEAFF

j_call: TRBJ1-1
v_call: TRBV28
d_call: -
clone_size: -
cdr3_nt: TGTGCCAGCAACCCCGGAGATTTCGAACTTTGGAACACTGAAGCTTTCTTT
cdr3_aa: CASNPGDFELWNTEAFF

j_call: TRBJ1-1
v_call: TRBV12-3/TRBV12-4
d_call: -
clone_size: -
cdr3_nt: TGTGCCAGCAGTCTCCAGTCAAACACTGAAGCTTTCTTT
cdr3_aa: CASSLQSNTEAFF

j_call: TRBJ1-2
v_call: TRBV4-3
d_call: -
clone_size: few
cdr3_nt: TGCGCCAGCAGCCAAGACCGGGTCTTTCGCTATGGCTACACCTTC
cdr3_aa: CASSQDRVFRYGYTF

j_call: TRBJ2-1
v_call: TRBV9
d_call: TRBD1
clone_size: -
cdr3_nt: TGTGCCAGCAGCGTAGCTGGGACAGGGGGTTCGAATGAGCAGTTCTTC
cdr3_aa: CASSVAGTGGSNEQFF

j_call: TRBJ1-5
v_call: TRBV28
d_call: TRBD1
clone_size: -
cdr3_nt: TGTGCCAGCAGTCCGTACAGGGGTCATCAGCCCCAGCATTTT
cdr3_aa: CASSPYRGHQPQHF

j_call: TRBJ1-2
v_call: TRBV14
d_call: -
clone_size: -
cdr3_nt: TGTGCCAGCAGCCCATTTGGACAGACGATTAACTATGGCTACACCTTC
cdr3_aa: CASSPFGQTINYGYTF